This entry lists 27 T cell receptor beta chains sequenced from one sample in a study of early T cells in non-severe SARS-CoV-2 infection. TCRdb re-called the 5' RACE reads with MiXCR, one entry per CDR3 protein. The table shows about 59,000 distinct CDR3 sequences, with 10% to 15% occurring only once. Sequenced: whole blood. Every receptor here comes from an adult who was a healthcare worker with PCR-confirmed SARS-CoV-2 infection or an uninfected control (not recorded which).

The sample holds many counts of this clonotype. The chain combines TRBV11-2 with TRBJ2-7, with D possibly being TRBD1 (6 bases). The germline V gene encodes CDR1 SGHAT and CDR2 FQNNGV. Trimming took off 5 bases at V and 1 base at J, with 21 bases between the two ends. The CDR3 runs to 17 residues. This chain's CDR3 is CASSPRGGGPPSYEQYF. The DNA for the CDR3 is TGTGCCAGCAGCCCTAGAGGTGGGGGCCCTCCTTCCTACGAGCAGTACTTC.

This clonotype appeared many times. The chain carries TRBV11-2 and TRBJ2-5; 7 bases are shared with TRBD2. The CDR3 has 14 residues. V lost 1 base, J lost 4 bases, and 3 bases stayed unmatched. In germline, CDR1 is SGHAT, CDR2 FQNNGV. CDR3 bases: TGTGCCAGCAGCTTAGGCGGGAGAGGAGAGACCCAGTACTTC. Translating gives CASSLGGRGETQYF.

This clonotype came up many times. The chain links TRBV5-1 to TRBJ1-2, with TRBD1 matching 7 bases. Germline CDR1 is SGHRS and CDR2 is YFSETQ. CDR3 length: 12 amino acids. The J segment lost 8 bases and the V segment lost 3 bases, leaving 4 bases of the junction unmatched. The CDR3 DNA sequence: TGCGCCAGCAGCTCGGACAGGAGAGGCTACACCTTC. Encoded protein: CASSSDRRGYTF.

This clonotype was picked up many times. The chain has TRBV2 and TRBJ1-2, with a weak D call TRBD1 (6 bases). Germline values: CDR1 SNHLY, CDR2 FYNNEI. The V end lost 10 bases, the J end lost 2 bases, and 23 bases lay between the germline ends. The CDR3 contains 16 residues. CDR3 coding DNA: TGTGCCAACTCGATCCAGGGGATTGCGGCCAACTATGGCTACACCTTC. This codes for CANSIQGIAANYGYTF.

This clonotype was detected a few times. J is TRBJ2-2 and V is TRBV7-6; D not certain. Trimming removed 3 bases from V and 0 bases from J, with 14 bases in between. The CDR3 is made up of 17 amino acids. CDR1 is SGHVS and CDR2 is FNYEAQ in the germline V gene. Here the CDR3 reads CASSFPPRGANTGELFF. CDR3 nucleotides: TGTGCCAGCAGCTTCCCCCCCCGAGGCGCGAACACCGGGGAGCTGTTTTTT.

This clonotype was detected many times. The chain employs TRBV7-2 and TRBJ2-3, with D perhaps TRBD2 (7 bases). The CDR3 runs 17 residues. Trimming cost V 0 bases and J 3 bases, with 16 bases left between them. The germline CDR1 and CDR2 sequences are SGHTA and FQGNSA. The CDR3 loop is CASSLAGGPGRTDTQYF. The CDR3 DNA reads as TGTGCCAGCAGCTTAGCGGGGGGGCCAGGTCGGACAGATACGCAGTATTTT.

The sample holds many counts of this clonotype. The gene calls are TRBV6-1 and TRBJ2-1; possible D gene TRBD2, 7 bases. Germline CDR1 MNHNS, CDR2 SASEGT. The V end lost 3 bases, the J end lost 6 bases, and 15 bases lay between the germline ends. CDR3 size: 15 residues. The CDR3 nucleotides are TGTGCCAGCAGTGACGTGGGAGGGGGTTTCAATGAGCAGTTCTTC. Its protein product is CASSDVGGGFNEQFF.

In its sample, this clonotype was seen a few times. The chain carries TRBV27 and TRBJ1-6; the match to TRBD1 covers 8 bases. This CDR3 is built from 15 residues. The germline CDR1 and CDR2 sequences are MNHEY and SMNVEV (reference sequence). V lost 7 bases, J lost 10 bases, and 12 bases stayed unmatched. The CDR3 protein is CASTPDRAQRSPLHF. The CDR3 bases are TGTGCCAGCACCCCGGACAGGGCCCAACGATCACCCCTCCACTTT.

At least ten counts were recorded for this clonotype. This chain uses TRBV29-1 with TRBJ1-1; D is unclear. The CDR3 contains 10 residues. Trimming stripped 7 bases from V and 8 bases from J, with 11 bases between. CDR1 and CDR2 from the germline V gene are SQVTM and ANQGSEA. The CDR3 DNA is TGCAGCGCCCTACGGACCGAAGCTTTCTTT. Encoded protein: CSALRTEAFF.

This clonotype was recorded many times. The V call is TRBV28, the J call TRBJ1-2; TRBD1 might be the D (6 bases). The CDR3 runs to 14 residues. The V end was cut by 2 bases, the J end by 4 bases, with 11 bases between. CDR1 MDHEN and CDR2 SYDVKM come from the germline V gene. CDR3 DNA sequence: TGTGCCAGCAGTTTACCCTGGACAGCCTATGGCTACACCTTC. Translating it yields CASSLPWTAYGYTF.

In regard to this clonotype: The junction departs from the called germline gene at one end, perhaps through a read error. V usage is TRBV9 and J usage is TRBJ2-6; D call uncertain. CDR1 is SGDLS, CDR2 YYNGEE, per germline. CDR3 size: 13 residues. The CDR3 nucleotides are TGTGGCAGCAGCAGCTCTGGGGCCAACGTCCTGACTTTC. This gives the protein CGSSSSGANVLTF.

This clonotype was detected many times. J is TRBJ2-4 and V is TRBV7-9, with TRBD1 matching over 10 bases. The germline CDR1 and CDR2 sequences are SEHNR and FQNEAQ (reference sequence). V was pared by 2 bases and J by 2 bases, with 6 bases of the junction left unmatched. The CDR3 sequence is 17 residues long. CDR3 nucleotide sequence: TGTGCCAGCAGCTTAAGGGGACAGGGGAGTCCCAAAAACATTCAGTACTTC. Its protein is CASSLRGQGSPKNIQYF.

This sequence joins TRBV6-1 and TRBJ1-5; possibly TRBD1 for D (6 bases). Germline CDR1 MNHNS, CDR2 SASEGT. Trimming took off 4 bases at V and 2 bases at J, with 12 bases between the two ends. There are 15 residues in the CDR3. CDR3 coding DNA: TGTGCCAGCAGTGTACAGGGAATAGGCAATCAGCCCCAGCATTTT. Residues: CASSVQGIGNQPQHF.

This clonotype was seen ten or more times. This chain joins TRBV20-1 and TRBJ2-3, with 10 bases aligning to TRBD1. Germline V gene data show CDR1 as DFQATT and CDR2 as SNEGSKA (reference sequence). J gave up 4 bases and V 3 bases, and 7 bases lay outside the gene matches. The CDR3 contains 15 residues. In nucleotides, the CDR3 is TGCAGTGCTAGGGAGGGACAGGGGCGCGCAGATACGCAGTATTTT. Amino acids: CSAREGQGRADTQYF.

This clonotype has ten or more counts. The genes are TRBV29-1 and TRBJ2-7; 7 positions match TRBD1. CDR3 length: 11 amino acids. Germline V gene sequence: CDR1 SQVTM, CDR2 ANQGSEA. Losses at the gene ends were 6 bases for V and 6 bases for J; bases not matched to a gene: 5. CDR3 in DNA: TGCAGCGTCCGACAGGGTGGCGAGCAGTACTTC. Amino acids: CSVRQGGEQYF.

This clonotype was seen repeatedly, ten times or more. The V and J genes are TRBV12-3 or TRBV12-4 and TRBJ1-1; D might be TRBD1 (6 bases). The CDR3 has 15 residues. Between the trimmed V and J ends, which lost 1 base and 7 bases, there was a span of 16 bases. CDR3 protein: CASSLGTATKIEAFF. CDR3 coding DNA: TGTGCCAGCAGTTTAGGGACAGCCACCAAGATTGAAGCTTTCTTT.

This clonotype was seen repeatedly, ten times or more. The rearrangement joins TRBV19 to TRBJ1-5, with TRBD1 matching 7 bases. The CDR3 is 16 amino acids. The V segment lost 6 bases and the J segment 7 bases; nucleotides outside the gene matches: 15. In germline, CDR1 is LNHDA, CDR2 SQIVND (reference sequence). The CDR3: CASSGQVVLGSQPQHF. The CDR3, as DNA: TGTGCCAGTAGCGGACAGGTCGTATTAGGTAGCCAGCCCCAGCATTTT.

This clonotype was found a few times. A read error is likely, as this CDR3 ends without the conserved phenylalanine or tryptophan. The chain recombines TRBV7-6 with TRBJ2-1, with D uncertain. The CDR3 is 14 residues long. In germline, CDR1 is SGHVS, CDR2 FNYEAQ. V dropped 5 bases and J dropped 0 bases, with 8 bases sitting between them. The CDR3 DNA reads TGTGCCAGCAGCACGATTAGCTCCTACAATGAGCAGTTCCTC. It specifies CASSTISSYNEQFL.

The rearrangement uses TRBV6-5 and TRBJ2-1, with 11 bases fitting TRBD2. With 0 bases clipped from V and 7 bases from J, the junction kept 5 bases outside the gene matches. The CDR3 extends over 16 amino acids. CDR1 and CDR2 (germline): MNHEY, SVGAGI. The CDR3 DNA follows: TGTGCCAGCAGTTACTCAAGGACTAGCGGGTGGAATGAGCAGTTCTTC. It encodes CASSYSRTSGWNEQFF.

In this sample, this clonotype turned up many times. The chain has TRBV25-1 and TRBJ1-1; D ambiguous. This CDR3 contains 12 residues. V lost 6 bases to trimming and J lost 10 bases, with 15 bases between them. From germline, CDR1 is MGHDK and CDR2 SYGVNS. The CDR3 region has the DNA TGTGCCAGCAGACGGGCTCTTGAAGTAGCTTTCTTT. Its translation: CASRRALEVAFF.

This clonotype was recorded at least ten times. The chain recombines TRBV15 with TRBJ1-1; D is possibly TRBD1 (5 bases). The V gene's germline CDR1 is LNHNV and CDR2 YYDKDF (reference sequence). The CDR3 consists of 14 residues. The ends were cut back, 3 bases at V and 5 bases at J, with 13 bases in the middle. CDR3: CATSRASGGTEAFF. The CDR3 DNA follows: TGTGCCACCAGCAGGGCCTCTGGGGGAACTGAAGCTTTCTTT.

This clonotype was seen at least ten times. The V call is TRBV12-3 or TRBV12-4, the J call TRBJ1-1; D is perhaps TRBD1 (6 bases). The V end lost 7 bases, the J end lost 6 bases, and 24 bases lay between the germline ends. The CDR3 runs 16 residues. CDR3 DNA sequence: TGTGCCAGCACCCAGAGGGGGGGGGCCCTCGGGGCTGAAGCTTTCTTT. Translated, it gives CASTQRGGALGAEAFF.

This clonotype has at least ten counts. V gene TRBV29-1 combines with J gene TRBJ2-7; TRBD2 matches 13 bases. The CDR3 sequence is 14 residues long. CDR1 and CDR2 (germline): SQVTM, ANQGSEA. Trimming at V came to 7 bases and at J to 2 bases, leaving 5 bases not matched to a gene. For the CDR3, the DNA is TGCAGCGCTTGGACTAGCGGGAGCACCTACGAGCAGTACTTC. The encoded protein is CSAWTSGSTYEQYF.

This clonotype showed up many times. The chain links TRBV7-9 to TRBJ1-1, with D perhaps matching TRBD1 (5 bases). V lost 5 bases, J lost 8 bases, and 12 bases lay in between. There are 12 residues in the CDR3. CDR1 and CDR2 (germline): SEHNR, FQNEAQ (reference sequence). This chain's CDR3 is CASSTGRLEAFF. The DNA for the CDR3 is TGTGCCAGCAGCACGGGACGGCTAGAAGCTTTCTTT.

The chain employs TRBV28 and TRBJ1-5; D is ambiguous. V lost 2 bases and J lost 7, with 3 bases in between. Germline-derived CDR1 and CDR2 are MDHEN and SYDVKM. The CDR3 contains 11 residues. CDR3 coding DNA: TGTGCCAGCAGTTTAGGGCAGCCCCAGCATTTT. Protein: CASSLGQPQHF.

This clonotype was found many times. V is TRBV6-1 and J is TRBJ2-1, with 9 bases fitting TRBD1. CDR3 length equals 20 residues. Germline lookup yields CDR1 MNHNS and CDR2 SASEGT. The J segment lost 0 bases and the V segment lost 6 bases, leaving 18 bases of the junction unmatched. CDR3 in amino acids: CASSLAGTGSGGFSYNEQFF. The CDR3 DNA sequence: TGTGCCAGCAGCTTGGCTGGGACAGGGAGTGGGGGTTTCTCCTACAATGAGCAGTTCTTC.

This clonotype was seen many times. V and J are TRBV28 and TRBJ2-4; TRBD1 matches at 10 bases. Germline loops: CDR1 MDHEN, CDR2 SYDVKM. The CDR3 is made up of 15 amino acids. V trimming: 3 bases; J trimming: 9 bases; junction bases outside the gene matches: 8. CDR3 sequence (DNA): TGTGCCAGCAGTTTTGTAGGACAGGGGGGGAGCATTCAGTACTTC. Translating gives CASSFVGQGGSIQYF.